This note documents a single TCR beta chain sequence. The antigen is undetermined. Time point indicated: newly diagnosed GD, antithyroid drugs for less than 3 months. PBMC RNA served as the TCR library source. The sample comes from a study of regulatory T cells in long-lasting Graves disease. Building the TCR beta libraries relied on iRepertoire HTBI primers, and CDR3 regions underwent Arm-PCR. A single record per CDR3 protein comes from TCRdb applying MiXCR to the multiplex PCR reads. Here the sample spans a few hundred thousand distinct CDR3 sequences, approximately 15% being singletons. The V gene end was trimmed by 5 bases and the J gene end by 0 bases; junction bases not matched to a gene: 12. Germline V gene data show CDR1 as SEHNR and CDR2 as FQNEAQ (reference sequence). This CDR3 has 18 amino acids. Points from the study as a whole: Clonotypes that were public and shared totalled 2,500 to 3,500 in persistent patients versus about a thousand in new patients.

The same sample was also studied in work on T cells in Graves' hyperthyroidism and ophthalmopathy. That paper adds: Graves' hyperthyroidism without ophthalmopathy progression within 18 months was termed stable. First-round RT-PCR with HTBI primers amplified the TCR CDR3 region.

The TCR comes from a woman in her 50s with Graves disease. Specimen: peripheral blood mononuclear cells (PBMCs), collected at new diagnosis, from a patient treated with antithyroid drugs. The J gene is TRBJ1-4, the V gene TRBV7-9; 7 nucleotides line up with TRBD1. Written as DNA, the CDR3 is TGTGCCAGCAGCAGAAACCGGGACAGAAAAGCAACTAATGAAAAACTGTTTTTT. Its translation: CASSRNRDRKATNEKLFF.